The 5 T cell receptor beta chains below were found in one sample sequenced in a study of blood T cell repertoires in COVID-19. Data came from immunoSEQ multiplex PCR; TCRdb stores just in-frame clones and leaves some out. The sample has 190,000 or so clones; around 87% are singletons. The source material was peripheral blood. These receptors came from a man between 40 and 49 years old with active or convalescent COVID-19.

The V and J genes are TRBV10-3 and TRBJ1-5, with 7 positions matching TRBD1. Germline trimming cut 6 bases from V and 3 bases from J; bases unmatched to any gene: 8. The CDR3 consists of 15 residues. In germline, CDR1 is ENHRY, CDR2 SYGVKD. The CDR3: CAISARDSNNQPQHF. The CDR3 coding sequence is TGTGCCATCAGCGCAAGGGACAGTAACAATCAGCCCCAGCATTTT.

CDR3 sequence reads: CASSVDGGGRNNEQFF. The CDR3 DNA reads TGTGCCAGCAGCGTAGACGGCGGGGGGCGTAACAATGAGCAGTTCTTC. The chain uses TRBV9 and TRBJ2-1; 8 bases fit TRBD2. This CDR3 is 16 amino acids long. Germline V CDR1 and CDR2: SGDLS, YYNGEE. Unmatched junction bases numbered 7, after V lost 0 bases and J lost 5 bases.

This chain joins TRBV6-1 and TRBJ1-1, with TRBD1 matching 8 bases. The CDR3 covers 15 residues. V gave up 2 bases and J gave up 5 bases; unmatched junction bases: 7. Germline V lookup: CDR1 MNHNS, CDR2 SASEGT. The CDR3 DNA reads as TGTGCCAGCAGTGAACCACGGACAGGGCGGACTGAAGCTTTCTTT. Its translation: CASSEPRTGRTEAFF.

The V call is TRBV28, the J call TRBJ1-4, with D unclear. Trimming stripped 5 bases from V and 1 base from J, with 14 bases between. The CDR3 consists of 16 residues. Germline CDR1 and CDR2: MDHEN and SYDVKM. CDR3 amino acids: CASSANPQKTNEKLFF. In DNA form, the CDR3 reads TGTGCCAGCAGTGCCAATCCACAGAAAACTAATGAAAAACTGTTTTTT. Looking up the rest from reference TRBV28 and TRBJ1-4 gives the full variable domain: DVKVTQSSRYLVKRTGEKVFLECVQDMDHENMFWYRQDPGLGLRLIYFSYDVKMKEKGDIPEGYSVSREKKERFSLILESASTNQTSMYLCASSANPQKTNEKLFFGSGTQLSVL.

The chain joins TRBV5-5 to TRBJ2-2; TRBD1 matches 7 bases. CDR1 is SGHKS, CDR2 YYEKEE, per germline (reference sequence). The CDR3 is made up of 13 amino acids. With V trimmed by 0 bases and J by 15 bases, 8 bases remained unmatched. For the CDR3, the DNA is TGTGCCAGCAGCTTGGGTGGGCCAGACAGGGTGTTTTTT. It is translated as CASSLGGPDRVFF.